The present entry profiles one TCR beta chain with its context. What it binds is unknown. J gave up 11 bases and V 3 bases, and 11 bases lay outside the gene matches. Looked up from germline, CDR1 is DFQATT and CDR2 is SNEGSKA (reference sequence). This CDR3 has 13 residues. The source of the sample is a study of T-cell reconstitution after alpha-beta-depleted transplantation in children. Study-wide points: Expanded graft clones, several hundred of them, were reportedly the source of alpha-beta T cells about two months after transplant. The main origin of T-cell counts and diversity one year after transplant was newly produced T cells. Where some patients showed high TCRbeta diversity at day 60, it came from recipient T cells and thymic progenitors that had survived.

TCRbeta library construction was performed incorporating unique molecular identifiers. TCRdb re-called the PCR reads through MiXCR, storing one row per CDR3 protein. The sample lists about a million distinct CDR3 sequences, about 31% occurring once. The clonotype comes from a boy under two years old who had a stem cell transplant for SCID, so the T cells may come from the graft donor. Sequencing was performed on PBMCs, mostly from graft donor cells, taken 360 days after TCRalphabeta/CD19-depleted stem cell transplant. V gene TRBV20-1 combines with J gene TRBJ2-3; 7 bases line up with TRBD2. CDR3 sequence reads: CSASGGGTQGQYF. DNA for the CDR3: TGCAGTGCTAGCGGCGGGGGAACCCAAGGGCAGTATTTT.